This TCR beta chain was sequenced during a study of cytomegalovirus exposure and HLA in healthy donors (TCRdb year 2017). Concerning the study at large: An earlier analysis of 587 of the donors reported approximately 280 Gb of sequence data and around 120 million unique TCR beta sequences obtained from some 200 million T cells. The study profiled the T cell repertoires of some 610 subjects by immunosequencing and related them to cytomegalovirus serostatus. In a later analysis, previously published TCR beta repertoires from 550 to 750 donors were re-analyzed and high-resolution HLA genotyping was added so that TCR occurrence patterns could be studied. An early release covering about 600 HLA-typed donors comprised about 300 gigabases of sequencing data and around 85 million unique TCR sequences. In an earlier analysis of around 540 of the donors, high-throughput TCR beta sequencing was used to judge whether each TCR beta V gene segment behaved as functional or pseudogenic. Of the roughly 390 genotyped donors, less than 90% were placed in the genetic ancestry cluster associated with self-reported Caucasian donors. Several DR-DQ haplotypes were treated as single units for association and clustering because of strong linkage in the cohort. Among a few hundred genotyped donors of the cohort, an average of about 240,000 unique TCR beta nucleotide sequences were sequenced per donor, around 20% of them non-productive. To predict cytomegalovirus infection status, the study brought together high-throughput TCR immunosequencing, statistical association of individual TCRs with disease status, and machine learning. Both class I and class II loci were covered by HLA typing, at four-digit resolution. Genome-wide SNP genotypes for about three fifths of the 666 donors were used in a later genetic analysis, which treated that subset as a discovery cohort. Donor age, sex, ethnicity and CMV serostatus were collected together with the repertoire data. The aim of the study was to test whether cataloging public T cell receptors could identify signatures of past pathogen exposure. Along with the roughly 710-subject first cohort, a separate validation cohort of 120 different subjects was used. Every discovery cohort repertoire had been produced on one sequencing platform. The number of donors typed differed by locus, with roughly 629-640 for A, B, C, DRB1 and DQB1, around 500 for DQA1, under 610 for DPA1, and under 490 for DPB1. In the later analysis, no new phenotypic data were used to find candidate immune exposures; instead, reliance was placed on TCR beta sequences and their occurrence across donors.

The paper's findings and limits, for the study overall: Immune exposure information for the cohort was limited to CMV serostatus. In a later analysis, TCR association rates were found to vary across HLA loci, with the most associated TCRs seen for DRB1 alleles and the fewest for HLA-C alleles. In vitro tests confirmed that three of the cytomegalovirus-associated TCR beta chains recognize cytomegalovirus antigens. An earlier analysis of approximately 600 of the donors showed that most TCR beta V segments appeared in productive rearrangements either about 87% or about 30% of the time, which broadly matched IMGT annotations. Linkage disequilibrium might explain the correlated functional status among segregating V segments, but an unknown experimental factor could not be ruled out. The cohort was sequenced for TCR beta chains only, and without alpha or paired-chain data the features that could be detected were limited. The classifier was reported to diagnose cytomegalovirus status with high specificity and sensitivity in both the original and validation cohorts. In a later analysis, HLA-associated TCR beta chains showed more clonal expansion and lower generation probabilities than non-associated chains that were equally common. Because HLA typing was missing for some donors at each locus, association tests included only the typed subset. Most CMV-associated TCR beta chains appeared to be HLA-restricted in a later analysis, and the HLA associations seemed to be driven largely by CMV exposure. Strong co-occurrence of HLA alleles, especially DR and DQ, made assigning TCR associations to individual alleles difficult. Specific HLA alleles were associated with 15,000 to 20,000 TCR beta sequences at a false discovery rate of 0.05 in a later analysis. A further reported finding was that TCR beta sequences accurately predicted the HLA-A and HLA-B alleles for most subjects in the first cohort. According to the authors, the approach could potentially be generalized to other disease states and immunological phenotypes. Several of the top co-occurrence clusters appeared to be linked to parvovirus B19, influenza, CMV and Epstein-Barr virus, according to a later analysis. A cluster of highly shared sequence variants was judged likely to represent a technical artifact of the sequencing pipeline. Because counts were too low, roughly 16 rarely observed V segments, including chromosome 9 orphons, were excluded from the earlier analysis of a few hundred of the donors. In a later genetic analysis, a missense DCLRE1C variant was associated with V-gene and J-gene trimming of TCR beta chains, and the association was replicated in an independent cohort. In a later genetic analysis, fewer N-insertions in productive TCRs were reported among donors in an Asian-associated ancestry cluster than the roughly 700-donor mean. Across donors, most TCR sequences were observed very rarely, whereas some public TCRs were present in many individuals. Sequencing depth was assumed to be roughly uniform across donors in the presence/absence analyses, though that assumption may not hold. The study listed 150 to 200 TCR beta chains as associated with cytomegalovirus.

The cohort comprised 666 healthy bone marrow donors. At the time of sampling, all cohort members were nominally healthy, though unrecorded immune exposures were likely present. The donor was CMV seropositive and belonged to the group of about 290 seropositive cohort members. A peripheral blood sample was collected from each donor, and TCR beta sequencing was performed on peripheral blood mononuclear cells. The Qiagen DNeasy Blood Extraction Kit was used to extract genomic DNA from the blood cell samples. Library preparation employed the immunoSEQ multiplex PCR assay. For the multiplex PCR, a mixture combining 60 forward primers for TCR Vbeta segments and 13 reverse primers for TCR Jbeta segments was used. Amplification of the CDR3 region of rearranged TCR beta genes was performed with a multiplex PCR assay on genomic DNA. On the Illumina HiSeq System, the amplified TCR beta libraries were sequenced as 87-base-pair reads. For the original study's pipeline: In a later analysis, roughly 80 million unique TCR beta chains were counted across the roughly 700 repertoires, and roughly 9.9 million of these chains were shared by at least two donors. Raw reads were error-corrected and collapsed into unique sequences with a nearest-neighbor algorithm that merged closely related sequences to remove PCR and sequencing errors. To assign V, D and J gene segments, CDR3 sequences were aligned to IMGT reference sequences. For a sequence to be retained, at least a six-nucleotide match to both a V gene segment and a J gene segment was required. A rearrangement was called productive if the CDR3 had no stop codons and remained in frame with V and J, and every other rearrangement was called non-productive. Following IMGT convention, CDR3 was defined as the stretch from the second conserved V-encoded cysteine to the conserved J-encoded phenylalanine. Sequences without an unambiguous match to a single V gene segment were excluded from the earlier analysis of about 630 of the donors. In an earlier analysis of 587 of the donors, a V segment was called functional when productive rearrangements were above 56.7%, and segregating when the standard deviation between donors exceeded 5%. A statistical classification framework was built to diagnose cytomegalovirus status from the catalog of TCR beta chain sequences. In a later analysis, V and J genes were assigned by comparing TCR nucleotide sequences against IMGT/GENE-DB human TR gene sequences. The TCRdist pipeline was used in a later analysis to assign CDR3 sequences and most-parsimonious VDJ recombination scenarios. In a later analysis, every TCR beta chain was defined by the combination of its CDR3 amino acid sequence and its V-gene family, and reads without a unique V-gene family were dropped. To address suspected cross-contamination and a sequencing artifact, a later analysis removed a few hundred highly shared, low-generation-probability nucleotide sequences. A later analysis calculated a clonal expansion index for each public chain from normalized within-repertoire ranks of inferred template counts. Generation probabilities in a later analysis came from a VDJ recombination model fitted to out-of-frame rearrangements, and those results were checked against IGoR. In a later analysis, TCR-TCR, TCR-HLA and TCR-CMV co-occurrence was scored with hypergeometric tests, and a repertoire-size bias correction was applied to TCR pairs. To estimate false discovery rates, a later analysis permuted the HLA or CMV assignments 20 times. In a later analysis, co-occurring TCRs were grouped using DBSCAN, and TCRdist sequence similarity was added for clustering within HLA-allele-positive subsets. Co-occurrence clustering excluded repertoires with fewer than 30,000 or more than 120,000 public chains, plus five with anomalous nucleotide sharing. The source is immuneACCESS, and TCRdb retained only in-frame sequences with V and J called. Part of the clones is not carried over; for the studies checked, unresolved V genes explain less than half of this, and the remainder is unexplained. The V and J calls and clone size were taken over from that table, and D and trimming were inferred from the DNA. For this sample there are 90,000 or so clones; around 80% appear just once. 4.4% of the sample is held by the ten biggest clonotypes.

This clone was seen a few times. Its antigen remains unidentified. Within one base of it there is no much larger clone, and no base qualities were kept. The sequence came from a male donor in good health and CMV-seropositive. Sequencing was performed on PBMCs.

The CDR3 in this case is CATADRVDQPQHF. The nucleotide sequence is given as TGTGCCACGGCGGACAGGGTAGATCAGCCCCAGCATTTT. Recombination joined TRBV28 with TRBJ1-5; TRBD1 matches 8 bases in the middle. The CDR3 runs 13 amino acids, cysteine and phenylalanine included. Solely the CDR3 DNA is kept, with 39 bases framed from the first base. The V end gives up 10 bases and the J end 5 bases, leaving 7 bases in the junction not matched to a gene. CDR1 and CDR2, per the germline V gene, are MDHEN and SYDVKM.